These T cell receptor beta chains were read from a single sample in a study of blood T cell repertoires in COVID-19. Data came from immunoSEQ multiplex PCR; TCRdb stores just in-frame clones and leaves some out. The sample includes around 150,000 clones, approximately 80% of them seen just once. The sequenced sample consisted of peripheral blood. These receptors were taken from a woman older than 75 in a cohort sampled during active or convalescent COVID-19. CDR3s include the opening cysteine and the closing phenylalanine or tryptophan. A D gene is named only where the DNA matches it firmly. Some rows have no size entry. The others give once, few or many, or a class for an expanded clone.

d_call	clone_size	j_call	v_call	cdr3_nt	cdr3_aa
TRBD1	.	TRBJ1-5	TRBV28	TGTGCCAGCAGTTTAAACGGACAGGGGAAGCAGCCCCAGCATTTT	CASSLNGQGKQPQHF
.	.	TRBJ2-5	TRBV5-1	TGCGCCAGCAGCTTGGTGTCCGGCAGGCAAGAGACCCAGTACTTC	CASSLVSGRQETQYF
.	.	TRBJ1-1	TRBV7-2	TGTGCCAGCAGCTTCCCCGGTGTAGCTTTCTTT	CASSFPGVAFF
.	once	TRBJ2-5	TRBV5-1	TGCGCCAGCAGCCCACAGGGAGAAGAGACCCAGTACTTC	CASSPQGEETQYF
.	few	TRBJ1-1	TRBV7-3	TGTGCCAGCAGCTTATCCCCAGGGGCCCACACTGAAGCTTTCTTT	CASSLSPGAHTEAFF
TRBD1	.	TRBJ2-1	TRBV2	TGTGCCAGCAGGGGGGGACAGGTACTTTGGATTGAGCAGTTCTTC	CASRGGQVLWIEQFF
TRBD2	.	TRBJ2-5	TRBV10-3	TGTGCCATCAGTGATCTAGCGGGGGACCAAGAGACCCAGTACTTC	CAISDLAGDQETQYF
TRBD1	.	TRBJ2-7	TRBV18	TGTGCCAGCTCAAGGACAGGGGGTCGGTGGGAGCAGTACTTC	CASSRTGGRWEQYF
.	.	TRBJ1-1	TRBV5-8	TGTGCCAGCAGCTTCGGGGGGCGCGGTGAAGCTTTCTTT	CASSFGGRGEAFF
.	.	TRBJ1-1	TRBV12-3/TRBV12-4	TGTGCCAGCACCCTCTCAGGAATCACTGAAGCTTTCTTT	CASTLSGITEAFF
.	.	TRBJ1-2	TRBV5-1	TGCGCCAGCAGCTTGGATACGGGGGGGCATGGCTACACCTTC	CASSLDTGGHGYTF
.	.	TRBJ2-2	TRBV7-2	TGTGCCAGCAGCTTATTCCGGGTTACGGGGGAGCTGTTTTTT	CASSLFRVTGELFF
.	.	TRBJ2-1	TRBV5-1	TGCGCCAGCAGCCAAGGTCGGGTTGGGGCGGATGAGCAGTTCTTC	CASSQGRVGADEQFF
.	.	TRBJ2-5	TRBV15	TGTGCCACCAGCAGAGATGCCAGGGTGAAGGCGACCCAGTACTTC	CATSRDARVKATQYF
TRBD2	.	TRBJ2-3	TRBV2	TGTGCCAGCAGTGAACAGCGGGGGGCCACAGATACGCAGTATTTT	CASSEQRGATDTQYF
TRBD2	.	TRBJ2-7	TRBV4-2	TGTGCCAGCAGCCCACTAGCGGGGGCCCAAAGCTCCTACGAGCAGTACTTC	CASSPLAGAQSSYEQYF
.	.	TRBJ2-5	TRBV12-3/TRBV12-4	TGTGCCAGCAGTTTAGGGCTAGCTGAGACCCAGTACTTC	CASSLGLAETQYF
.	once	TRBJ1-6	TRBV7-2	TGTGCCAGCACTTCGTATTCACCCCTCCACTTT	CASTSYSPLHF
.	.	TRBJ2-2	TRBV7-2	TGTGCCAGCAGGATGCGGGGGAACACCGGGGAGCTGTTTTTT	CASRMRGNTGELFF
TRBD2	.	TRBJ2-5	TRBV6-6	TGTGCCAGCACCTTAGCGGGGGAAGAGACCCAGTACTTC	CASTLAGEETQYF
.	.	TRBJ2-3	TRBV29-1	TGCAGCGCGAGGGAGACTAGTGCAGATACGCAGTATTTT	CSARETSADTQYF
TRBD1	.	TRBJ1-2	TRBV12-3/TRBV12-4	TGTGCCAGCAGATCAGGGGGGATGTATGGCTACACCTTC	CASRSGGMYGYTF
.	.	TRBJ2-3	TRBV2	TGTGCCAGCAGACGGGAACAGACAGATACGCAGTATTTT	CASRREQTDTQYF
TRBD1	.	TRBJ1-3	TRBV3-1/TRBV3-2	TGTGCCAGCAGCTTCGGGACAGGGGAAGGAAACACCATATATTTT	CASSFGTGEGNTIYF
.	.	TRBJ2-7	TRBV7-8	TGTGCCAGCAGACAGGCTGCCTCCTACGAGCAGTACTTC	CASRQAASYEQYF
TRBD1	.	TRBJ2-3	TRBV12-5	TGTGCTAGTGGGAACAGGGGGCTTGGCACAGATACGCAGTATTTT	CASGNRGLGTDTQYF
TRBD1	.	TRBJ2-3	TRBV19	TGTGCCAGTAGCCCGGGACAGGGCTTTGATACGCAGTATTTT	CASSPGQGFDTQYF
.	.	TRBJ1-2	TRBV10-2	TGCGCCAGCAGGAACACAGGGCGGACTGGCTACACCTTC	CASRNTGRTGYTF
TRBD2	.	TRBJ2-3	TRBV6-2/TRBV6-3	TGTGCCAGCAGTTCGCCACTAGCGGGGCGCACAGATACGCAGTATTTT	CASSSPLAGRTDTQYF
TRBD2	.	TRBJ2-3	TRBV7-3	TGTGCCAGCAGCTTGGGGACTAGGGCAGATACGCAGTATTTT	CASSLGTRADTQYF
TRBD1	.	TRBJ2-2	TRBV28	TGTGCCAGCAAAAGGGGGCAGGTGAACACCGGGGAGCTGTTTTTT	CASKRGQVNTGELFF
TRBD2	.	TRBJ2-1	TRBV5-5	TGTGCCAGCAGCTTCCGAGCGGGGAGCTCCTACAATGAGCAGTTCTTC	CASSFRAGSSYNEQFF
TRBD1	.	TRBJ2-3	TRBV10-1	TGCGCCAGCGCGGGACAGGCCCGGACCTTCAACCCTAGCACAGATACGCAGTATTTT	CASAGQARTFNPSTDTQYF
.	.	TRBJ1-3	TRBV6-6	TGTGCCAGCCGCGAGGTATTCCCCCTTCCTGGAAACACCATATATTTT	CASREVFPLPGNTIYF
.	.	TRBJ1-1	TRBV6-6	TGTGCCAGCAGTTACTATCTCGGGGTGAACACTGAAGCTTTCTTT	CASSYYLGVNTEAFF
.	.	TRBJ1-2	TRBV6-2/TRBV6-3	TGTGCCAGCAGTGACGCGACAGGTCCAACTAACTATGGCTACACCTTC	CASSDATGPTNYGYTF
TRBD1	once	TRBJ1-2	TRBV4-3	TGCGCCAGCAGCCAAAGTATACAGGGGAATTATGGCTACACCTTC	CASSQSIQGNYGYTF
.	.	TRBJ2-1	TRBV7-2	TGTGCCAGCAGCTTAGGGTCAACAAACTACAATGAGCAGTTCTTC	CASSLGSTNYNEQFF